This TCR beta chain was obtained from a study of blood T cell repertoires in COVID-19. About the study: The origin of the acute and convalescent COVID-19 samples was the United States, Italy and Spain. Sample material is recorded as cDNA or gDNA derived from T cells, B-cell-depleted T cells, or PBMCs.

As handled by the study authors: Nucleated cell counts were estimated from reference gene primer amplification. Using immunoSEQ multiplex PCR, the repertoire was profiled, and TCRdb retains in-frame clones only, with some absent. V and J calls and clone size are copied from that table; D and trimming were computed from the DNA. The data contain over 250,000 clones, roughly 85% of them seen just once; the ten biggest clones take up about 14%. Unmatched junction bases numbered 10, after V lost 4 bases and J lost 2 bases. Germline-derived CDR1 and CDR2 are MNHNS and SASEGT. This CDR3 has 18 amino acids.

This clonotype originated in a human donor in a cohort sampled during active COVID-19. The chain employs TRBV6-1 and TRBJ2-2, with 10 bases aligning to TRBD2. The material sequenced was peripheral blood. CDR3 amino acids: CASSVVAGGPVNTGELFF. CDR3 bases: TGTGCCAGCAGTGTCGTAGCGGGAGGTCCTGTTAACACCGGGGAGCTGTTTTTT.